This TCR beta chain was documented in a study of shared clonotypes between healthy human individuals. CD45RO negativity and positive selection for CCR7 defined naive CD8 cells, a population that excluded terminally differentiated effector memory CD45RA+ cells. With regard to this clone: Other DNA sequences in the sample encode the same CDR3.

TCRdb's table, derived via immunoSEQ multiplex PCR, lists solely in-frame clones and lacks some. The sample has more than 2 million clones; about 94% are singletons. V was cut by 0 bases and J by 7 bases, with 7 bases left in between. This CDR3 has 12 residues. Germline V gene lookup returns CDR1 SGDLS and CDR2 YYNGEE. Sample: naive CD8+ T cells from PBMCs. This TCR was recovered from a man aged 18-30 years in good health. Some clones in this sample may be carry-over from other donors' samples. The J gene is TRBJ1-1, the V gene TRBV9; D gene unclear. DNA of the CDR3: TGTGCCAGCAGCGTAGGCCCCGGTGAAGCTTTCTTT. This sequence encodes CASSVGPGEAFF.